This record concerns one TCR beta chain sequence. This sample was included in a study of blood T cell repertoires in COVID-19. This table comes from immunoSEQ multiplex PCR, and its TCRdb copy is limited to in-frame clones, with some not included. The table lists 200,000 to 250,000 clones, about 86% of them singletons. The CDR3 has 14 residues. Germline CDR1 GTSNPN, CDR2 SVGIG (reference sequence). V lost 1 base and J lost 4, with 14 bases in between. The sequence came from a woman between 45 and 65 years old with acute COVID-19. The chain combines TRBV30 with TRBJ2-7, with no clear D. The sample taken for sequencing was PBMCs or T cells enriched from blood (not recorded which). The CDR3 region has the DNA TGTGCCTGGAGTGGATCCCGCGTTGCATACGAGCAGTACTTC. This codes for CAWSGSRVAYEQYF.